The sequence of this T cell receptor beta chain was determined in a study of T cell clonotyping in hematopoietic cell transplantation. The study's findings and limits: Graft donor and pretransplant recipient Inverse Simpson Index values predicted broader posttransplant TCR diversity. Without cell sorting, CD4 versus CD8 contributions remain unresolved. Recipient TCR diversity dropped after transplant; expanded clonotypes rose from day 30 to 180.

Notes on this clone: Its antigen is undetermined.

This CDR3 comprises 15 residues. V shed 7 bases and J shed 5 bases, with 18 bases lying between them. Germline CDR1 and CDR2: MDHEN and SYDVKM. Generated by immunoSEQ multiplex PCR, the TCRdb table keeps only in-frame clones and is missing some. The sample lists about 70,000 clones, roughly 94% occurring once. The TCR sequence derives from a man in his fifties or sixties in good health. Some clones in this sample may be carry-over from other donors' samples. The sample comprised peripheral blood mononuclear cells. J is TRBJ1-5 and V is TRBV28; no clear D gene. The CDR3 reads CASTTRPGPDQPQHF. CDR3 nucleotide sequence: TGTGCCAGCACCACCCGCCCAGGACCAGATCAGCCCCAGCATTTT.